This TCR beta chain is drawn from a study of T cell responses to AZD1222 COVID-19 vaccine. Sequencing was performed with immunoSEQ multiplex PCR; in TCRdb, only in-frame clones are kept and a portion is missing. The table records some 150,000 clones, 86% of them present only once. General study findings and limits: Clonal diversity was possibly underestimated, and the donors were mostly white British, with more females.

On this clone: The antigen remains undetermined.

The clonotype comes from an adult in good health. The source material was peripheral blood, sampled on day 0 of MenACWY control vaccination.

CDR3 DNA sequence: TGTGCCAGCAGCCTAAGGCCGAACAGGGGAACCGGGGAGCTGTTTTTT. Amino acid sequence: CASSLRPNRGTGELFF. V and J are TRBV11-3 and TRBJ2-2; 7 positions agree with TRBD1. V lost 5 bases to trimming and J lost 5 bases; unmatched junction nucleotides: 11. The CDR3 is 16 residues long. The germline V gene encodes CDR1 SGHNT and CDR2 YENEEA.